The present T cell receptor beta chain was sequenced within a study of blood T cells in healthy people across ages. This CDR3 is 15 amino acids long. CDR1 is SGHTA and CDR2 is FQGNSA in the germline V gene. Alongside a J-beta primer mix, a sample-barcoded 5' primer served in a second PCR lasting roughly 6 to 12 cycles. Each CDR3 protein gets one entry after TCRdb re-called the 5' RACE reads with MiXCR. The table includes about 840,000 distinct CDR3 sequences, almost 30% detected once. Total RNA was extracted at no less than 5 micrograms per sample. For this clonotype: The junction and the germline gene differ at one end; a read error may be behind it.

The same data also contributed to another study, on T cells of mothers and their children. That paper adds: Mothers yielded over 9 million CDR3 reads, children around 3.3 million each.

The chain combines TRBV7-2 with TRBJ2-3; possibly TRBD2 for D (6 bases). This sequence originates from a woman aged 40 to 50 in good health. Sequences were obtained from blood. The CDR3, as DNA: TGTGCCAGCAGATTAGCCGGGACTCGTCCGGGTACGCAGTATTTT. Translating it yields CASRLAGTRPGTQYF.